This T cell receptor (beta chain) was sequenced in a study of T-cell reconstitution after alpha-beta-depleted transplantation in children. Study-wide results and limits: It was reported that alpha-beta T cells came from several hundred expanded graft clones (about two months after transplant). Certain patients had high TCRbeta diversity at day 60, and it came from recipient T cells and thymic progenitors that survived. T-cell counts and diversity at one year following transplant were attributed mainly to newly produced T cells.

V shed 6 bases and J shed 5 bases, with 18 bases lying between them. This CDR3 has 14 amino acids. Germline loops: CDR1 SQVTM, CDR2 ANQGSEA. This clonotype was seen more than once but under ten times. The antigen is not known. Researchers prepared the TCRbeta library using unique molecular identifiers, the study reports. TCRdb itself ran the PCR reads through MiXCR, one entry per CDR3 protein. Seen here are 780,000 or so distinct CDR3 sequences, approximately 15% observed once, and the top ten hold approximately 5%. The chain is built from TRBV29-1 and TRBJ2-3, with D perhaps given as TRBD1 or TRBD2 (5 bases each). This receptor was obtained from a male patient aged 10 to 17 who had a stem cell transplant for acute lymphoblastic leukemia, so the T cells may come from the graft donor. The sequencing used PBMCs, mostly from graft donor cells, collected 360 days after TCRalphabeta/CD19-depleted stem cell transplant. The CDR3: CSVFPGALGDTQYF. The CDR3 nucleotides are TGCAGCGTCTTTCCCGGGGCCCTGGGAGATACGCAGTATTTT.